This record covers a single TCR beta chain. Per the germline V gene, CDR1 is MNHEY and CDR2 is SVGEGT. This CDR3 is 15 amino acids long. Trimming removed 5 bases from V and 3 bases from J; junction bases left unmatched: 9. The sample belongs to a study of blood T cell repertoires in COVID-19. As for the study in general: The United States, Italy and Spain were the sources of the acute and convalescent COVID-19 samples.

Here immunoSEQ multiplex PCR was the method, and the copy in TCRdb shows in-frame clones only, minus some. In the table there are 75,000 to 95,000 clones, around 81% of which are singletons. The V call is TRBV6-2 or TRBV6-3, the J call TRBJ1-2; 7 bases align to TRBD1. The sample consisted of peripheral blood. The TCR comes from a middle-aged man with acute or convalescent COVID-19. The CDR3 bases are TGTGCCAGCAGTACAACCGGGACAGAATACTATGGCTACACCTTC. Translation: CASSTTGTEYYGYTF.